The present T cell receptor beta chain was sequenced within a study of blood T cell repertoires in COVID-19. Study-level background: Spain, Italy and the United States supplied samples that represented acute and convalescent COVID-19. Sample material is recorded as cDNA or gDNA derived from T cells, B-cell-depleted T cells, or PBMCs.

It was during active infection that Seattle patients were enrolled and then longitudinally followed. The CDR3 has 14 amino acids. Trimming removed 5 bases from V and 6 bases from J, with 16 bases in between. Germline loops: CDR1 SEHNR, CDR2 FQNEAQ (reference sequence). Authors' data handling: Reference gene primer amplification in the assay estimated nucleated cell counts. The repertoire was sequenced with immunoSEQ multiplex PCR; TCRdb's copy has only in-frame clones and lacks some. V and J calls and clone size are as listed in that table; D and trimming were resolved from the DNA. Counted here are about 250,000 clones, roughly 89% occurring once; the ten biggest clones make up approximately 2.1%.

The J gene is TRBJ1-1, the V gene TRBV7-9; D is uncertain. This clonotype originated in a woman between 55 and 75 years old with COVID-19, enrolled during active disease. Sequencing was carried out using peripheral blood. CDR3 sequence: CASSNTREGAEAFF. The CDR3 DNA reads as TGTGCCAGCAGCAACACAAGGGAGGGAGCTGAAGCTTTCTTT.